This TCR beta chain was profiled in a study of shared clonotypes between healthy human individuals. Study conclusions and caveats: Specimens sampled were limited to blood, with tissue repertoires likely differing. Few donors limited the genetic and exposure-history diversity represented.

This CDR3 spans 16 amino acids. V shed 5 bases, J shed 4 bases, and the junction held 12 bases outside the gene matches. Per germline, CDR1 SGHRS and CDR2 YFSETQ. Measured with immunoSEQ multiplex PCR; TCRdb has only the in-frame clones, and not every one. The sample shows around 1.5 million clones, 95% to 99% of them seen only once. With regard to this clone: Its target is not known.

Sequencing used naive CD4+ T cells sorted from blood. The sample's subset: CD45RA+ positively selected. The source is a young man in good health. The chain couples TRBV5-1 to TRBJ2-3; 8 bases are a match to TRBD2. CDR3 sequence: CASSLMSRGGADTQYF. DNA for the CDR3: TGCGCCAGCAGTCTGATGAGCCGGGGGGGAGCAGATACGCAGTATTTT. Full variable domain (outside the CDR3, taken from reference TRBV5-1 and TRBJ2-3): KAGVTQTPRYLIKTRGQQVTLSCSPISGHRSVSWYQQTPGQGLQFLFEYFSETQRNKGNFPGRFSGRQFSNSRSEMNVSTLELGDSALYLCASSLMSRGGADTQYFGPGTRLTVL.